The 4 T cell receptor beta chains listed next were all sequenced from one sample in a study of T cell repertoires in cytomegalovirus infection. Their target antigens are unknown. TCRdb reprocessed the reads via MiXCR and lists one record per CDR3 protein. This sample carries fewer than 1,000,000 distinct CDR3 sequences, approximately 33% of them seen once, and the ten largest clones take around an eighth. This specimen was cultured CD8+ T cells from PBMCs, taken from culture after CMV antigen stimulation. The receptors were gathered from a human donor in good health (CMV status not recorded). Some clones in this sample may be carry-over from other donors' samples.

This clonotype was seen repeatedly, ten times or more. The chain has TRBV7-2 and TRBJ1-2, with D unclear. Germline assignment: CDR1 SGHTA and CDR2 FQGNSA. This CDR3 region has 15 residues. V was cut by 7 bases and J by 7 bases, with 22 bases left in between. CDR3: CASTQFPEGTVGYTF. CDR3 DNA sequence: TGTGCCAGCACCCAATTCCCGGAGGGTACAGTTGGCTACACCTTC. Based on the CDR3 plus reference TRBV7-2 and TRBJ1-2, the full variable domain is GAGVSQSPSNKVTEKGKDVELRCDPISGHTALYWYRQSLGQGLEFLIYFQGNSAPDKSGLPSDRFSAERTGGSVSTLTIQRTQQEDSAVYLCASTQFPEGTVGYTFGSGTRLTVV.

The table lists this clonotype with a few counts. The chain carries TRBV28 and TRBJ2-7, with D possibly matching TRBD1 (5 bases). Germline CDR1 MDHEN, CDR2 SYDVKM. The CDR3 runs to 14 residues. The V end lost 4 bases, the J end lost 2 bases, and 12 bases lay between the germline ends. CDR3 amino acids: CASSSVQGTYEQYV. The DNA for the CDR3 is TGTGCCAGCAGTTCGGTCCAGGGAACCTACGAGCAGTACGTC.

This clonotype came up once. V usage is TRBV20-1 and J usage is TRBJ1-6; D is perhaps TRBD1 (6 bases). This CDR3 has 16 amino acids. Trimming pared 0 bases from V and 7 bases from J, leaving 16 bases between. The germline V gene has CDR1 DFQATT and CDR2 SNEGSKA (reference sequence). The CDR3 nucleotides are TGCAGTGCTAGAGATTTGGGGGGCGCGAGGAATTCACCCCTCCACTTT. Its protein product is CSARDLGGARNSPLHF.

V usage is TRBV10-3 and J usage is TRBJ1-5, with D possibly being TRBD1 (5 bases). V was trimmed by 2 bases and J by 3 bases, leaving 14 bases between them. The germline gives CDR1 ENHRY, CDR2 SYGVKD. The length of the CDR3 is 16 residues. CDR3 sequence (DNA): TGTGCCATCAGTGAGGGGGACTCCGGACCCAATCAGCCCCAGCATTTT. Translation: CAISEGDSGPNQPQHF.